The 29 T cell receptor beta chains given below trace back to one sample, sequenced in a study of blood T cell repertoires in COVID-19. Produced via immunoSEQ multiplex PCR; TCRdb's table is partial and in-frame only. The sample yields hundreds of thousands of clones, about 88% seen once. The sample was PBMCs or T cells enriched from blood (not recorded which). The source is a woman between 35 and 50 years old who had recovered from COVID-19.

The rearrangement uses TRBV5-1 and TRBJ2-1, with 8 bases lining up with TRBD1. Germline assignment: CDR1 SGHRS and CDR2 YFSETQ. The CDR3 contains 16 residues. Trimming took 4 bases from V and 1 from J; bases not matched to a gene: 7. CDR3 DNA: TGCGCCAGCAGCCAGGACAGGGCCGCTTCCTACAATGAGCAGTTCTTC. Protein product: CASSQDRAASYNEQFF.

The rearrangement joins TRBV29-1 to TRBJ2-7; TRBD1 agrees at 9 bases. Germline trimming cut 3 bases from V and 6 bases from J; bases unmatched to any gene: 12. CDR1 and CDR2 (germline): SQVTM, ANQGSEA. The CDR3 has 15 amino acids. Here the CDR3 reads CSVDVTGQGLTEQYF. CDR3 nucleotide sequence: TGCAGCGTTGATGTGACGGGACAGGGACTTACCGAGCAGTACTTC.

V is TRBV19 and J is TRBJ2-2; TRBD1 aligns across 7 bases. V shed 6 bases and J 4 bases; nucleotides not matched to a gene: 8. Germline V gene sequence: CDR1 LNHDA, CDR2 SQIVND (reference sequence). CDR3 length equals 15 residues. The CDR3 sequence: CASRVDRESTGELFF. The CDR3 nucleotides are TGTGCCAGTAGAGTCGACAGGGAAAGCACCGGGGAGCTGTTTTTT.

The rearrangement uses TRBV4-1 and TRBJ1-6; D remains ambiguous. Germline CDR1 MGHRA, CDR2 YSYEKL. The CDR3 totals 14 residues. V lost 2 bases and J 7 bases, leaving 9 bases between the germline ends. CDR3 sequence (DNA): TGCGCCAGCAGCCAACGAACGGGGAATTCACCCCTCCACTTT. Its protein product is CASSQRTGNSPLHF.

The V call is TRBV18, the J call TRBJ1-2; the match to TRBD1 covers 8 bases. V lost 5 bases, J lost 3 bases, and 5 bases stayed unmatched. This CDR3 has 14 amino acids. Germline CDR1 KGHSH, CDR2 LQKENI. For the CDR3, the DNA is TGTGCCAGCTCAGACAGGGGAATTTACTATGGCTACACCTTC. Its protein is CASSDRGIYYGYTF.

The chain has TRBV28 and TRBJ1-2; maybe TRBD1 (6 bases). The CDR3 is 14 residues long. Germline V gene data show CDR1 as MDHEN and CDR2 as SYDVKM. The V end was cut by 5 bases, the J end by 4 bases, with 14 bases between. CDR3 residues: CASSPGGRAYGYTF. DNA for the CDR3: TGTGCCAGCAGTCCCGGGGGGCGCGCCTATGGCTACACCTTC.

This rearrangement joins TRBV7-9 to TRBJ2-3, with unresolved D. The germline V gene encodes CDR1 SEHNR and CDR2 FQNEAQ (reference sequence). This CDR3 is built from 14 residues. V lost 1 base and J 4 bases, leaving 9 bases between the germline ends. CDR3 in DNA: TGTGCCAGCAGCTTAGATCCCCTCCCAGATACGCAGTATTTT. It encodes CASSLDPLPDTQYF.

The chain uses TRBV7-2 and TRBJ2-3; D is uncertain. From germline, CDR1 is SGHTA and CDR2 FQGNSA. Deletions cut 0 bases from V and 4 bases from J, with 8 bases between. The CDR3 covers 14 residues. CDR3 sequence (DNA): TGTGCCAGCAGCTTAGCCCTGAGCTCAGATACGCAGTATTTT. Translated: CASSLALSSDTQYF. Full variable domain (outside the CDR3, taken from reference TRBV7-2 and TRBJ2-3): GAGVSQSPSNKVTEKGKDVELRCDPISGHTALYWYRQSLGQGLEFLIYFQGNSAPDKSGLPSDRFSAERTGGSVSTLTIQRTQQEDSAVYLCASSLALSSDTQYFGPGTRLTVL.

The chain joins TRBV4-3 to TRBJ2-2, with D maybe TRBD2 (6 bases). Trimming took 3 bases from V and 4 from J, leaving 15 bases between them. Germline V gene lookup returns CDR1 LGHNA and CDR2 YSLEER. The CDR3 loop spans 16 amino acids. DNA of the CDR3: TGCGCCAGCAGCCACCCCCCTAGCGTGAGCACCGGGGAGCTGTTTTTT. Protein sequence: CASSHPPSVSTGELFF.

Comment on this clone: Other nucleotide sequences from this sample produce the same CDR3. J is TRBJ2-1 and V is TRBV30, with D possibly TRBD2 on 5 matching bases. The V and J ends lost 0 bases and 9 bases respectively, with 6 bases between them. The germline gives CDR1 GTSNPN, CDR2 SVGIG (reference sequence). The CDR3 has 11 residues. In DNA, the CDR3 is TGTGCCTGGAGTGTACGGGGTGAGCAGTTCTTC. This gives the protein CAWSVRGEQFF.

The genes are TRBV6-2 or TRBV6-3 and TRBJ2-7; the match to TRBD2 covers 8 bases. Germline V lookup: CDR1 MNHEY, CDR2 SVGEGT. CDR3 length equals 16 residues. Trimming cost V 6 bases and J 5 bases; bases outside gene matches: 15. The CDR3 sequence is CASSSPRGAGVHEQYF. For the CDR3, the DNA is TGTGCCAGCAGCTCCCCCCGGGGAGCGGGGGTGCACGAGCAGTACTTC.

The CDR3 reads CASSRGDRDLETQYF. The CDR3 DNA reads as TGTGCCAGCAGCCGGGGCGACAGGGACTTAGAGACCCAGTACTTC. V usage is TRBV7-3 and J usage is TRBJ2-5; maybe TRBD1 (7 bases). The CDR3 length is 15 residues. Germline V gene data show CDR1 as SGHTA and CDR2 as FQGTGA. V shed 5 bases and J shed 4 bases, with 17 bases lying between them. The variable domain in full, completed from reference TRBV7-3 and TRBJ2-5, reads GAGVSQTPSNKVTEKGKYVELRCDPISGHTALYWYRQSLGQGPEFLIYFQGTGAADDSGLPNDRFFAVRPEGSVSTLKIQRTERGDSAVYLCASSRGDRDLETQYFGPGTRLLVL.

This clone showed up just once. V gene TRBV24-1 combines with J gene TRBJ1-3, with unresolved D. The germline gives CDR1 KGHDR, CDR2 SFDVKD. The length of the CDR3 is 15 residues. The V end lost 2 bases, the J end lost 1 base, and 8 bases lay between the germline ends. The DNA of the CDR3 is TGTGCCACCAGTGATTCCTCGGGATCTGGAAACACCATATATTTT. Translation: CATSDSSGSGNTIYF.

V gene TRBV9 combines with J gene TRBJ2-1; D call uncertain. Germline CDR1 SGDLS, CDR2 YYNGEE. CDR3 length: 14 residues. V gave up 4 bases and J gave up 5 bases, with 13 bases separating them. The CDR3 protein is CASSLRLLDNEQFF. Written as DNA, the CDR3 is TGTGCCAGCAGCCTCAGATTATTGGACAATGAGCAGTTCTTC.

This clone was recorded at least ten times. The chain joins TRBV5-1 to TRBJ2-1; TRBD2 matches at 13 bases. Germline V gene data show CDR1 as SGHRS and CDR2 as YFSETQ. V trimming: 0 bases; J trimming: 8 bases; junction bases outside the gene matches: 8. The CDR3 is 17 residues long. This CDR3 reads CASSLGLAGGHLDEQFF. CDR3 nucleotide sequence: TGCGCCAGCAGCTTGGGACTAGCGGGAGGCCACCTCGATGAGCAGTTCTTC.

This chain joins TRBV7-9 and TRBJ1-4; weak D call: TRBD1 (6 bases). CDR1 is SEHNR and CDR2 is FQNEAQ in the germline V gene (reference sequence). The V and J ends lost 5 bases and 14 bases respectively, with 15 bases between them. The length of the CDR3 is 12 residues. The CDR3 DNA follows: TGTGCCAGCAGCGTCGGTGAGGGGGTTCTGTTTTTT. Residues: CASSVGEGVLFF.

The CDR3 loop reads CASSLTLAEQETQYF. The CDR3 DNA is TGTGCCAGCAGTTTAACCCTAGCGGAACAAGAGACCCAGTACTTC. The gene calls are TRBV27 and TRBJ2-5; 7 bases line up with TRBD2. Germline assignment: CDR1 MNHEY and CDR2 SMNVEV (reference sequence). V gave up 2 bases and J gave up 2 bases; unmatched junction bases: 5. The CDR3 consists of 15 residues.

The J gene is TRBJ1-2, the V gene TRBV11-1; D might be TRBD1 (5 bases). The V end lost 10 bases, the J end lost 8 bases, and 20 bases lay between the germline ends. This CDR3 is built from 13 residues. Germline assignment: CDR1 SGHAT and CDR2 FQDESV (reference sequence). The CDR3 protein is CATKQFQGDGYTF. The CDR3 nucleotides are TGTGCCACTAAACAATTTCAGGGTGACGGCTACACCTTC.

This chain uses TRBV7-3 with TRBJ2-3; 11 nucleotides line up with TRBD1. This CDR3 has 15 residues. The V segment lost 3 bases and the J segment 3 bases; nucleotides outside the gene matches: 2. Germline lookup yields CDR1 SGHTA and CDR2 FQGTGA. As DNA, the CDR3 is TGTGCCAGCAGCTTGGACAGGGGGCGTACAGATACGCAGTATTTT. Translated: CASSLDRGRTDTQYF.

The rearrangement links TRBV4-1 to TRBJ2-7, with TRBD1 identical over 7 bases. This CDR3 is built from 14 residues. Trimming cost V 6 bases and J 2 bases; bases outside gene matches: 7. Germline V CDR1 and CDR2: MGHRA, YSYEKL. The CDR3 reads CASSTPGQTYEQYF. CDR3 bases: TGCGCCAGCAGTACTCCGGGACAGACCTACGAGCAGTACTTC.

This chain uses TRBV3-1 (or the pseudogene TRBV3-2) with TRBJ1-2; the match to TRBD1 covers 9 bases. CDR3 length: 14 residues. The V gene's germline CDR1 is LGHDT and CDR2 YNNKEL (reference sequence). V was clipped by 7 bases and J by 4 bases; unmatched bases: 7. The CDR3: CASTPDRGAYGYTF. CDR3 in DNA: TGTGCCAGCACCCCGGACAGGGGAGCCTATGGCTACACCTTC.

V gene TRBV2 combines with J gene TRBJ1-5; no clear D gene. The V and J ends lost 6 bases and 0 bases respectively, with 12 bases between them. The germline V gene has CDR1 SNHLY and CDR2 FYNNEI. This CDR3 is built from 15 residues. Written as DNA, the CDR3 is TGTGCCAGCAGCCTCAGTCGCTTTAGCAATCAGCCCCAGCATTTT. Translation: CASSLSRFSNQPQHF.

The chain has TRBV11-2 and TRBJ1-2, with 7 bases identical to TRBD1. V was clipped by 1 base and J by 14 bases; unmatched bases: 10. Germline CDR1 and CDR2: SGHAT and FQNNGV. The CDR3 length is 13 residues. CDR3 sequence reads: CASSLVPQGGRTF. The CDR3 DNA reads TGTGCCAGCAGCTTAGTTCCCCAGGGGGGTAGAACCTTC.

The sample holds one count of this clone. This chain uses TRBV30 with TRBJ2-1; the D is unclear. The CDR3 is 14 residues long. V was cut by 2 bases and J by 5 bases, with 13 bases left in between. Germline CDR1 GTSNPN, CDR2 SVGIG (reference sequence). In DNA, the CDR3 is TGTGCCTGGAGTTACGGAGTAGGTGACAATGAGCAGTTCTTC. Protein sequence: CAWSYGVGDNEQFF.

V is TRBV3-1 (or the pseudogene TRBV3-2) and J is TRBJ2-7; 14 bases line up with TRBD2. The V and J ends lost 6 bases and 7 bases, in that order; junction bases with no gene match: 11. This CDR3 contains 16 residues. Germline lookup yields CDR1 LGHDT and CDR2 YNNKEL (reference sequence). CDR3 DNA sequence: TGTGCCAGCAGTCCGGGACTAGCGGGAGCGGGGGGGGAGCAGTACTTC. Translating gives CASSPGLAGAGGEQYF.

The chain links TRBV5-1 to TRBJ2-5; 11 bases fit TRBD2. The CDR3 is made up of 16 amino acids. The germline gives CDR1 SGHRS, CDR2 YFSETQ. Losses at the gene ends were 5 bases for V and 5 bases for J; bases not matched to a gene: 11. Here the CDR3 reads CASSLMIAGGLETQYF. DNA of the CDR3: TGCGCCAGCAGTTTGATGATAGCGGGGGGGCTTGAGACCCAGTACTTC. The entire variable domain, with the rest obtained from reference TRBV5-1 and TRBJ2-5, is as follows: KAGVTQTPRYLIKTRGQQVTLSCSPISGHRSVSWYQQTPGQGLQFLFEYFSETQRNKGNFPGRFSGRQFSNSRSEMNVSTLELGDSALYLCASSLMIAGGLETQYFGPGTRLLVL.

The chain carries TRBV11-3 and TRBJ1-1; 7 nucleotides agree with TRBD1. The CDR3 is made up of 15 amino acids. The germline V gene encodes CDR1 SGHNT and CDR2 YENEEA. After removal of 2 bases from V and 0 bases from J, the junction contained 3 bases not matched to a gene. The DNA of the CDR3 is TGTGCCAGCAGCTTACGGGGACAGATGAACACTGAAGCTTTCTTT. Translated: CASSLRGQMNTEAFF.

The J gene is TRBJ2-3, the V gene TRBV7-3, with D perhaps TRBD1 (5 bases). This CDR3 region has 17 residues. V shed 6 bases and J shed 0 bases, with 19 bases lying between them. Germline CDR1 and CDR2: SGHTA and FQGTGA. The CDR3 nucleotides read TGTGCCAGCAGTTCCTACCCGTGGGGCTCCAGCACAGATACGCAGTATTTT. Protein: CASSSYPWGSSTDTQYF.

This chain uses TRBV6-1 with TRBJ1-5; D unresolved. CDR1 and CDR2 from the germline V gene are MNHNS and SASEGT. V was cut by 4 bases and J by 0 bases, with 13 bases left in between. The CDR3 spans 16 residues. The CDR3 coding sequence is TGTGCCAGCAGTGGACCAGGCCGTAATAGCAATCAGCCCCAGCATTTT. Protein: CASSGPGRNSNQPQHF.